These T cell receptor beta chains were read from a single sample in a study of blood T cell repertoires in COVID-19. Measured with immunoSEQ multiplex PCR; TCRdb has only the in-frame clones, and not every one. The table has around 58,000 clones, approximately 88% seen once. What was sequenced was peripheral blood. The receptors come from a woman aged 55-70 years with COVID-19, enrolled during active disease. Each CDR3 is given with its conserved first and last residue. The D gene is left open where the match is weak. Some rows have no size entry. The others give once, few or many, or a class for an expanded clone.

clone size	V gene	D gene	J gene	CDR3 length	CDR3 protein	CDR3 DNA
.	TRBV5-1	TRBD1	TRBJ2-3	16	CASSEDRGTPPDTQYF	TGCGCCAGCAGCGAGGACAGGGGGACCCCCCCAGATACGCAGTATTTT
few	TRBV5-6	.	TRBJ1-2	14	CASSLARPRHGYTF	TGTGCCAGCAGCTTGGCTAGACCCCGACATGGCTACACCTTC
.	TRBV14	.	TRBJ1-1	14	CASSQWGGNTEAFF	TGTGCCAGCAGCCAATGGGGGGGGAACACTGAAGCTTTCTTT
.	TRBV7-2	.	TRBJ2-1	12	CASNMDSNEQFF	TGTGCCAGCAACATGGACAGTAACGAGCAGTTCTTC
.	TRBV4-3	.	TRBJ2-7	15	CASSQAVGALGEQYF	TGCGCCAGCAGCCAAGCGGTGGGCGCTTTGGGTGAGCAGTACTTC
.	TRBV18	.	TRBJ1-3	16	CASSHSTVSSGNTIYF	TGTGCCAGCTCACATTCGACAGTCAGCTCTGGAAACACCATATATTTT
few	TRBV5-4	TRBD1	TRBJ1-2	15	CASSLSGQAVYGYTF	TGTGCCAGCAGCTTGAGTGGACAGGCGGTCTATGGCTACACCTTC
few	TRBV30	TRBD1	TRBJ1-2	13	CAWSDRAIYGYTF	TGTGCCTGGAGCGACAGGGCGATCTATGGCTACACCTTC
.	TRBV9	TRBD2	TRBJ2-1	16	CASSVGGTSGSYEQFF	TGTGCCAGCAGCGTAGGCGGGACTAGCGGGAGCTATGAGCAGTTCTTC
.	TRBV20-1	.	TRBJ2-3	11	CSARGQDTQYF	TGCAGTGCTAGAGGGCAAGATACGCAGTATTTT
.	TRBV2	.	TRBJ2-1	14	CASSPAWAGTEQFF	TGTGCCAGCAGTCCGGCATGGGCGGGGACGGAGCAGTTCTTC
.	TRBV7-9	.	TRBJ2-7	13	CASSFSLRIEQYF	TGTGCCAGCAGCTTTAGCCTACGCATCGAGCAGTACTTC
once	TRBV7-9	.	TRBJ1-1	14	CASSLGAQGTEAFF	TGTGCCAGCAGCTTAGGGGCTCAGGGGACTGAAGCTTTCTTT
.	TRBV6-2/TRBV6-3	TRBD1	TRBJ1-1	15	CASSYPGQGADEAFF	TGTGCCAGCAGTTACCCAGGACAGGGGGCAGATGAAGCTTTCTTT
.	TRBV7-7	.	TRBJ2-2	13	CASSFLGAGELFF	TGTGCCAGCAGCTTCCTGGGCGCGGGGGAGCTGTTTTTT
once	TRBV14	TRBD1	TRBJ1-1	14	CASSQDRGHTWAFF	TGTGCCAGCAGCCAAGACAGGGGGCATACCTGGGCTTTCTTT
.	TRBV28	TRBD2	TRBJ2-1	19	CASRLGTSGGVSSYNEQFF	TGTGCCAGCCGGTTGGGGACTAGCGGGGGGGTGAGCTCCTACAATGAGCAGTTCTTC
.	TRBV29-1	TRBD1	TRBJ2-2	14	CSVDEGQGWGELFF	TGCAGCGTTGATGAGGGACAGGGGTGGGGGGAGCTGTTTTTT
.	TRBV27	TRBD1	TRBJ2-4	16	CASSLGTAPGKNIQYF	TGTGCCAGCAGTCTCGGGACAGCGCCGGGGAAAAACATTCAGTACTTC
.	TRBV30	.	TRBJ2-1	13	CAWSGTGGDEQFF	TGTGCCTGGAGTGGCACGGGGGGCGATGAGCAGTTCTTC
.	TRBV19	.	TRBJ2-7	11	CASGQRYEQYF	TGTGCCAGTGGACAGCGCTACGAGCAGTACTTC
few	TRBV7-2	.	TRBJ2-1	11	CASSRGGEQFF	TGTGCCAGCAGCCGAGGAGGTGAGCAGTTCTTC
once	TRBV14	.	TRBJ2-3	15	CASSQGQASTDTQYF	TGTGCCAGCAGCCAAGGACAGGCTAGCACAGATACGCAGTATTTT
.	TRBV19	TRBD1	TRBJ2-1	13	CASSRTGYNEQFF	TGTGCCAGTAGTAGGACAGGGTACAATGAGCAGTTCTTC
.	TRBV10-3	TRBD1	TRBJ2-3	17	CAISVGQGVSSTDTQYF	TGTGCCATCAGCGTCGGACAGGGGGTATCAAGCACAGATACGCAGTATTTT
.	TRBV12-3/TRBV12-4	TRBD1	TRBJ1-6	12	CASGTGRSPLHF	TGTGCCAGCGGGACAGGCCGTTCACCCCTCCACTTT
.	TRBV19	TRBD1	TRBJ1-4	14	CASTPDRGGEKLFF	TGTGCCAGTACCCCGGACAGGGGCGGTGAAAAACTGTTTTTT
few	TRBV2	.	TRBJ2-1	15	CASRRGGSSYNEQFF	TGTGCCAGCAGAAGGGGGGGGAGCTCCTACAATGAGCAGTTCTTC
.	TRBV5-5	.	TRBJ2-7	15	CASSLEAVNSYEQYF	TGTGCCAGCAGCTTGGAGGCGGTGAACTCCTACGAGCAGTACTTC
.	TRBV7-6	TRBD2	TRBJ2-2	15	CASSPMGLTYGELFF	TGTGCCAGCAGCCCAATGGGACTAACCTACGGGGAGCTGTTTTTT
.	TRBV3-1/TRBV3-2	TRBD2	TRBJ2-7	13	CASGRASTYEQYF	TGTGCCAGCGGGAGGGCGTCCACCTACGAGCAGTACTTC
.	TRBV9	.	TRBJ2-3	14	CASSAAGPRDTQYF	TGTGCCAGCAGCGCCGCGGGCCCCCGGGATACGCAGTATTTT
.	TRBV4-3	TRBD2	TRBJ2-1	14	CASKAEASGSGQFF	TGCGCCAGCAAAGCGGAGGCTAGCGGGAGTGGGCAGTTCTTC
.	TRBV4-3	.	TRBJ1-1	15	CASSQDPQGSTEAFF	TGCGCCAGCAGCCAAGACCCCCAAGGGAGCACTGAAGCTTTCTTT
.	TRBV29-1	.	TRBJ2-1	14	CSVLEGSSYNEQFF	TGCAGCGTCTTAGAGGGCAGCTCCTACAATGAGCAGTTCTTC
.	TRBV7-8	TRBD1	TRBJ1-6	15	CASSLHGTEDSPLHF	TGTGCCAGCAGCTTACATGGGACAGAGGATTCACCCCTCCACTTT
few	TRBV9	TRBD1	TRBJ2-6	16	CASSTGTGAGANVLTF	TGTGCCAGCAGCACCGGGACAGGGGCTGGGGCCAACGTCCTGACTTTC
few	TRBV7-9	TRBD1	TRBJ1-6	16	CASSLRDRGYNSPLHF	TGTGCCAGCAGCTTACGGGACAGGGGTTATAATTCACCCCTCCACTTT
.	TRBV9	TRBD2	TRBJ2-7	15	CASSVESSGTYEQYF	TGTGCCAGCAGCGTAGAGTCTAGCGGGACCTACGAGCAGTACTTC
.	TRBV15	.	TRBJ2-3	17	CATSRVFGTLSTDTQYF	TGTGCCACCAGCAGAGTCTTCGGGACACTTAGCACAGATACGCAGTATTTT